The 25 T cell receptor beta chains reported below all come from one sample, sequenced in a study of T-cell memory formation after mild COVID-19. TCRdb reanalysed the 5' RACE reads using MiXCR and keeps one entry per CDR3 protein. Of 250,000 to 350,000 distinct CDR3 sequences listed, just under 20% are singletons. The specimen sequenced was PBMCs or a T cell subset sorted from them (not recorded which). Receptors were obtained from a man aged 18 to 29 who had mild COVID-19 (a few samples of this study predate the infection). Cell type and time point are not known.

The gene calls are TRBV5-1 and TRBJ1-1; D is unclear. This CDR3 is 14 amino acids long. CDR1 and CDR2 (germline): SGHRS, YFSETQ. Trimming cost V 0 bases and J 2 bases, with 8 bases left between them. DNA of the CDR3: TGCGCCAGCAGCTTGGTTGGGGATAACACTGAAGCTTTCTTT. Protein sequence: CASSLVGDNTEAFF.

This clonotype was observed a handful of times. The V gene is TRBV6-6, the J gene TRBJ1-5, with D perhaps matching TRBD1 (5 bases). V lost 2 bases to trimming and J lost 7 bases, with 9 bases between them. CDR3 size: 13 residues. Germline CDR1 and CDR2: MNHNY and SVGAGI (reference sequence). DNA for the CDR3: TGTGCCAGCAGTTACCATCAGGGACAGCCCCAGCATTTT. Its translation: CASSYHQGQPQHF.

This clonotype has just a few counts. This sequence joins TRBV7-9 and TRBJ1-4, with a possible D match to TRBD1 (6 bases). The germline gives CDR1 SEHNR, CDR2 FQNEAQ (reference sequence). The CDR3 has 14 amino acids. Between the trimmed V and J ends, which lost 5 bases and 10 bases, there was a span of 17 bases. The DNA for the CDR3 is TGTGCCAGCAGCGTCCAGGGGAACAAGGGAAAACTGTTTTTT. Its protein product is CASSVQGNKGKLFF.

This chain links TRBV29-1 with TRBJ1-1, with D uncertain. The CDR3 covers 11 residues. CDR1 and CDR2 (germline): SQVTM, ANQGSEA. Trimming pared 7 bases from V and 4 bases from J, leaving 10 bases between. CDR3 in DNA: TGCAGCGCTGTGCGGGGCACTGAAGCTTTCTTT. It encodes CSAVRGTEAFF. The variable domain in full, with the rest retrieved from reference TRBV29-1 and TRBJ1-1, is SAVISQKPSRDICQRGTSLTIQCQVDSQVTMMFWYRQQPGQSLTLIATANQGSEATYESGFVIDKFPISRPNLTFSTLTVSNMSPEDSSIYLCSAVRGTEAFFGQGTRLTVV.

This chain connects TRBV7-2 to TRBJ1-2; the D gene is possibly TRBD1 (5 bases). This CDR3 has 17 amino acids. Germline lookup yields CDR1 SGHTA and CDR2 FQGNSA. With 2 bases removed from V and 1 base from J, the gap between germline ends came to 17 bases. CDR3: CASSLWQGWDFNYGYTF. In DNA form, the CDR3 reads TGTGCCAGCAGCTTATGGCAGGGCTGGGACTTTAACTATGGCTACACCTTC.

The V gene is TRBV9, the J gene TRBJ1-2; 8 bases fit TRBD1. The CDR3 consists of 15 residues. V gave up 3 bases and J gave up 8 bases; unmatched junction bases: 12. CDR1 is SGDLS, CDR2 YYNGEE, per germline. As DNA, the CDR3 is TGTGCCAGCAGCGGCGGGACAGGAATCTCGGGAGGCTACACCTTC. Amino acid sequence: CASSGGTGISGGYTF.

The chain recombines TRBV5-1 with TRBJ1-6, with 9 bases matching TRBD1. Germline values: CDR1 SGHRS, CDR2 YFSETQ. This CDR3 spans 15 amino acids. Losses at the gene ends were 1 base for V and 7 bases for J; bases not matched to a gene: 3. The CDR3 is CASSLRDRDNSPLHF. In DNA, the CDR3 is TGCGCCAGCAGCTTGAGGGACAGGGACAATTCACCCCTCCACTTT.

This clonotype was picked up a small number of times. The CDR3: CASSQGRGPTRETQYF. The CDR3 DNA reads TGCGCCAGCAGCCAAGGCAGGGGACCCACACGAGAGACCCAGTACTTC. The chain uses TRBV4-3 and TRBJ2-5, with D maybe TRBD1 (6 bases). Trimming removed 1 base at V and 4 bases at J, with 16 bases between. The CDR3 sequence is 16 residues long. Germline assignment: CDR1 LGHNA and CDR2 YSLEER.

This CDR3 is CASSFEGLLPPLHF. CDR3 sequence (DNA): TGTGCCAGCAGCTTTGAGGGGTTGCTTCCACCCCTCCACTTT. The chain has TRBV7-2 and TRBJ1-6, with D tentatively TRBD1 (5 bases). CDR1 SGHTA and CDR2 FQGNSA come from the germline V gene. This CDR3 is 14 amino acids long. V was cut by 3 bases and J by 11 bases, with 14 bases left in between.

The rearrangement links TRBV5-4 to TRBJ1-2; no clear D. In germline, CDR1 is SGHNT, CDR2 YYREEE (reference sequence). This CDR3 is 13 amino acids long. Deletions cut 2 bases from V and 2 bases from J, with 7 bases between. CDR3 sequence: CASSFIGNYGYTF. The CDR3 DNA reads as TGTGCCAGCAGCTTCATAGGGAACTATGGCTACACCTTC.

This clonotype was seen repeatedly, ten times or more. The genes are TRBV12-3 or TRBV12-4 and TRBJ1-1; 8 positions match TRBD1. This CDR3 has 13 amino acids. V was clipped by 2 bases and J by 4 bases; unmatched bases: 0. The CDR3 region is CASSLQGATEAFF. The CDR3 DNA follows: TGTGCCAGCAGTTTACAGGGGGCCACTGAAGCTTTCTTT.

The V and J genes are TRBV5-1 and TRBJ1-4; 10 positions match TRBD1. The CDR3 extends over 14 amino acids. From germline, CDR1 is SGHRS and CDR2 YFSETQ. Unmatched junction bases numbered 6, after V lost 4 bases and J lost 9 bases. The CDR3 DNA sequence: TGCGCCAGCAGCCTCGGGACAGGGGACAAAAAACTGTTTTTT. The encoded protein is CASSLGTGDKKLFF.

In this sample, this clonotype turned up a few times. The chain is built from TRBV7-9 and TRBJ2-3; D may be TRBD2 (6 bases). This CDR3 contains 16 residues. Germline CDR1 reads SEHNR; CDR2 reads FQNEAQ (reference sequence). Trimming removed 5 bases at V and 2 bases at J, with 17 bases between. This CDR3 reads CASSPGLASVTDTQYF. In nucleotides, the CDR3 is TGTGCCAGCAGCCCCGGGCTAGCGTCTGTCACAGATACGCAGTATTTT.

This clonotype was seen once. The chain uses TRBV14 and TRBJ2-4, with D maybe TRBD1 (6 bases). The CDR3 contains 10 residues. The V end was cut by 3 bases, the J end by 16 bases, with 10 bases between. CDR1 and CDR2 from the germline V gene are SGHDN and FVKESK. The CDR3 bases are TGTGCCAGCAGCCAGATGGACAGCTACTTC. Protein: CASSQMDSYF.

This clonotype has at least ten counts. This chain connects TRBV7-9 to TRBJ2-5, with a possible D match to TRBD2 (7 bases). Per germline, CDR1 SEHNR and CDR2 FQNEAQ (reference sequence). This CDR3 spans 17 amino acids. The V and J ends lost 3 bases and 1 base respectively, with 18 bases between them. The CDR3 protein is CASSFWRGDYSQETQYF. The DNA for the CDR3 is TGTGCCAGCAGCTTCTGGAGGGGGGACTACTCCCAAGAGACCCAGTACTTC.

A few counts support this clonotype. J is TRBJ2-7 and V is TRBV6-5, with D unresolved. Germline CDR1 MNHEY, CDR2 SVGAGI. Deletions cut 0 bases from V and 3 bases from J, with 9 bases between. This CDR3 contains 14 residues. CDR3 coding DNA: TGTGCCAGCAGTTACTCGATTCTGAGCTACGAGCAGTACTTC. This encodes CASSYSILSYEQYF.

The genes are TRBV5-1 and TRBJ2-7; 7 nucleotides line up with TRBD1. The length of the CDR3 is 15 residues. Per the germline V gene, CDR1 is SGHRS and CDR2 is YFSETQ. Trimming took 2 bases from V and 0 from J; bases not matched to a gene: 5. CDR3 nucleotide sequence: TGCGCCAGCAGCTTCGGGACAGTCAGCTCCTACGAGCAGTACTTC. Translation gives CASSFGTVSSYEQYF.

The chain employs TRBV7-6 and TRBJ2-3; either TRBD1 or TRBD2 may supply D (6 bases each). This CDR3 is built from 16 residues. Germline V gene lookup returns CDR1 SGHVS and CDR2 FNYEAQ. V lost 4 bases and J lost 1, with 15 bases in between. CDR3 sequence reads: CASSSTQRGGTDTQYF. CDR3 bases: TGTGCCAGCAGCTCTACCCAGAGGGGGGGCACAGATACGCAGTATTTT. The whole variable domain, filled in from reference TRBV7-6 and TRBJ2-3, reads GAGVSQSPRYKVTKRGQDVALRCDPISGHVSLYWYRQALGQGPEFLTYFNYEAQQDKSGLPNDRFSAERPEGSISTLTIQRTEQRDSAMYRCASSSTQRGGTDTQYFGPGTRLTVL.

The V call is TRBV7-2, the J call TRBJ2-5; weak D call: TRBD2 (5 bases). This CDR3 comprises 13 residues. V lost 5 bases and J 2 bases, leaving 9 bases between the germline ends. The germline V gene has CDR1 SGHTA and CDR2 FQGNSA. DNA of the CDR3: TGTGCCAGCAGCGTCGGGATTCAAGAGACCCAGTACTTC. This encodes CASSVGIQETQYF.

V gene TRBV5-6 combines with J gene TRBJ2-5; D possibly corresponds to TRBD1 (6 bases). This CDR3 comprises 14 residues. V gave up 7 bases and J gave up 2 bases, with 15 bases separating them. Germline V lookup: CDR1 SGHDT, CDR2 YYEEEE. CDR3 sequence (DNA): TGTGCCAGCCTCCGGCAGGGGAGTCAAGAGACCCAGTACTTC. It is translated as CASLRQGSQETQYF.

This rearrangement joins TRBV6-5 to TRBJ2-3, with 15 bases fitting TRBD2. Trimming took 6 bases from V and 4 from J; bases not matched to a gene: 8. This CDR3 has 17 amino acids. CDR1 and CDR2 (germline): MNHEY, SVGAGI. CDR3: CASRGLAGGPQADTQYF. CDR3 in DNA: TGTGCCAGCAGAGGACTAGCGGGGGGGCCCCAAGCAGATACGCAGTATTTT.

This clonotype showed up just a few times. J is TRBJ1-1 and V is TRBV20-1; D is possibly TRBD1 (5 bases). The V end lost 2 bases, the J end lost 10 bases, and 20 bases lay between the germline ends. The germline gives CDR1 DFQATT, CDR2 SNEGSKA (reference sequence). The CDR3 spans 14 residues. The CDR3 DNA sequence: TGCAGTGCTAGACACCCCCCGGGGGATCTCGGAGCTTTCTTT. Translation gives CSARHPPGDLGAFF.

V gene TRBV7-8 combines with J gene TRBJ2-7, with D perhaps matching TRBD2 (5 bases). This CDR3 spans 14 amino acids. Germline assignment: CDR1 SGHVS and CDR2 FQNEAQ. V was pared by 3 bases and J by 0 bases, with 9 bases between. The CDR3 coding sequence is TGTGCCAGCAGCTTTAGGAGGAGCTCCTACGAGCAGTACTTC. Translated, it gives CASSFRRSSYEQYF.

This clonotype appeared a few times. V is TRBV5-1 and J is TRBJ2-5; a weak D match, TRBD2 (6 bases). V was clipped by 2 bases and J by 4 bases, with 15 bases between them. CDR1 and CDR2 (germline): SGHRS, YFSETQ. The CDR3 runs to 15 residues. The CDR3 loop reads CASSLGSGGTETQYF. DNA of the CDR3: TGCGCCAGCAGCTTAGGGAGCGGAGGGACAGAGACCCAGTACTTC.

The chain joins TRBV5-1 to TRBJ1-5; tentative D call: TRBD1 (5 bases). This CDR3 is built from 14 residues. The ends were cut back, 4 bases at V and 1 base at J, with 9 bases in the middle. CDR1 is SGHRS, CDR2 YFSETQ, per germline. CDR3 nucleotides: TGCGCCAGCAGCGTAGGGACGAGCAATCAGCCCCAGCATTTT. This sequence encodes CASSVGTSNQPQHF. Complete variable domain (other parts from reference TRBV5-1 and TRBJ1-5): KAGVTQTPRYLIKTRGQQVTLSCSPISGHRSVSWYQQTPGQGLQFLFEYFSETQRNKGNFPGRFSGRQFSNSRSEMNVSTLELGDSALYLCASSVGTSNQPQHFGDGTRLSIL.